Shown below are 24 T cell receptor beta chains from a single sample sequenced in a study of regulatory T cells in long-lasting Graves disease. Arm-PCR of CDR3 regions and iRepertoire HTBI primers were the basis on which TCR beta libraries were built. Via MiXCR, TCRdb re-called the multiplex PCR reads, giving one row per CDR3 protein. The sample contains roughly 430,000 distinct CDR3 sequences, 16% of which appear only once. Time point of the sample: newly diagnosed GD, antithyroid drugs for less than 3 months. Construction of the TCR library relied on RNA isolated from PBMCs. This sample also belongs to another study, concerning T cells in Graves' hyperthyroidism and ophthalmopathy.

The sequenced sample was peripheral blood mononuclear cells (PBMCs), obtained at new diagnosis, from a patient treated with antithyroid drugs. The receptor source for this set is a woman under 40 with Graves disease.

This clonotype was recorded at least ten times. This chain connects TRBV28 to TRBJ2-1, with D perhaps matching TRBD2 (6 bases). Per germline, CDR1 MDHEN and CDR2 SYDVKM. V was shortened by 5 bases and J by 7 bases, with 9 bases between the two germline ends. The CDR3 extends over 12 amino acids. The chain's CDR3 is CASSRGKNEQFF. The CDR3 region has the DNA TGTGCCAGCAGTCGCGGGAAGAATGAGCAGTTCTTC.

The gene calls are TRBV12-3 or TRBV12-4 and TRBJ2-4; 7 positions agree with TRBD2. The V and J ends lost 8 bases and 13 bases, in that order; junction bases with no gene match: 20. The CDR3 runs 15 residues. CDR3 in amino acids: CASVPGEGGPNEQYF. CDR3 DNA: TGTGCCAGCGTCCCGGGAGAGGGAGGGCCTAATGAGCAGTACTTC.

In its sample, this clonotype was seen many times. The chain joins TRBV10-3 to TRBJ2-1; maybe TRBD2 (7 bases). Per the germline V gene, CDR1 is ENHRY and CDR2 is SYGVKD. V was clipped by 0 bases and J by 9 bases, with 21 bases between them. The CDR3 contains 17 residues. The CDR3 sequence is CAISESGGGALGGEQFF. The DNA of the CDR3 is TGTGCCATCAGTGAGTCGGGAGGGGGGGCCCTAGGAGGTGAGCAGTTCTTC.

This clonotype was seen ten or more times. This chain connects TRBV20-1 to TRBJ2-3; the match to TRBD2 covers 9 bases. Germline lookup yields CDR1 DFQATT and CDR2 SNEGSKA (reference sequence). The J segment lost 0 bases and the V segment lost 6 bases, leaving 7 bases of the junction unmatched. The CDR3 has 15 amino acids. For the CDR3, the DNA is TGCAGTGCAACAGCTAGCGGGACTAGCACAGATACGCAGTATTTT. It yields the protein CSATASGTSTDTQYF.

This clonotype was observed many times. The chain has TRBV6-5 and TRBJ1-1; 8 nucleotides match TRBD1. Trimming took 2 bases from V and 1 from J; bases not matched to a gene: 6. The CDR3 has 16 residues. CDR1 and CDR2 from the germline V gene are MNHEY and SVGAGI. Here the CDR3 reads CASSYLRTGRNTEAFF. In nucleotides, the CDR3 is TGTGCCAGCAGTTACCTGAGGACAGGGCGGAACACTGAAGCTTTCTTT.

V is TRBV6-2 or TRBV6-3 and J is TRBJ2-7; 13 nucleotides line up with TRBD2. The V gene end was trimmed by 4 bases and the J gene end by 5 bases; junction bases not matched to a gene: 8. CDR1 MNHEY and CDR2 SVGEGT come from the germline V gene. The CDR3 sequence is 16 residues long. The CDR3 DNA is TGTGCCAGCAGTTCTCGGACTAGCGGGAGCAGCGACGAGCAGTACTTC. This translates into CASSSRTSGSSDEQYF.

The genes are TRBV6-5 and TRBJ2-7; TRBD2 matches 14 bases. In germline, CDR1 is MNHEY, CDR2 SVGAGI. CDR3 length: 16 residues. J gave up 2 bases and V 0 bases, and 0 bases lay outside the gene matches. DNA for the CDR3: TGTGCCAGCAGTTACTCGGGACTAGCGGGAGCCTACGAGCAGTACTTC. Its translation: CASSYSGLAGAYEQYF.

Many counts were recorded for this clonotype. The chain has TRBV5-1 and TRBJ2-1, with 11 bases that match TRBD2. The CDR3 runs to 15 residues. From germline, CDR1 is SGHRS and CDR2 YFSETQ. V lost 2 bases to trimming and J lost 9 bases; unmatched junction nucleotides: 7. CDR3 amino acids: CASSLLGLAVSEQFF. The CDR3, as DNA: TGCGCCAGCAGCTTATTGGGACTAGCGGTTAGTGAGCAGTTCTTC.

V and J are TRBV10-2 and TRBJ2-7; TRBD1 might be the D (6 bases). The V end was cut by 8 bases, the J end by 0 bases, with 17 bases between. This CDR3 region has 15 residues. Per the germline V gene, CDR1 is WSHSY and CDR2 is SAAADI. The CDR3 loop is CASCGSDSSSYEQYF. CDR3 DNA: TGCGCCAGCTGTGGGTCGGACAGCAGCTCCTACGAGCAGTACTTC.

The rearrangement joins TRBV29-1 to TRBJ2-5; TRBD1 is a possible D gene (5 bases). Trimming took off 0 bases at V and 5 bases at J, with 16 bases between the two ends. This CDR3 is built from 15 residues. Germline V gene data show CDR1 as SQVTM and CDR2 as ANQGSEA. The CDR3 reads CSVEEPQGPRETQYF. Written as DNA, the CDR3 is TGCAGCGTTGAAGAACCCCAGGGTCCCCGGGAGACCCAGTACTTC.

This clonotype occurred a few times. The rearrangement joins TRBV5-1 to TRBJ2-1; 12 bases fit TRBD2. The CDR3 consists of 16 residues. Per germline, CDR1 SGHRS and CDR2 YFSETQ. J gave up 5 bases and V 6 bases, and 9 bases lay outside the gene matches. CDR3 sequence: CASNSYRLAGDNEQFF. The DNA for the CDR3 is TGCGCCAGCAACTCCTATCGACTAGCGGGGGACAATGAGCAGTTCTTC.

The V gene is TRBV6-1, the J gene TRBJ1-5, with no clear D. Germline lookup yields CDR1 MNHNS and CDR2 SASEGT. Trimming shortened V by 6 bases and J by 7 bases, and 13 bases separated the two germline ends. The CDR3 sequence is 13 residues long. The CDR3 reads CASRERVQQPQHF. CDR3 nucleotides: TGTGCCAGCAGAGAAAGGGTGCAGCAGCCCCAGCATTTT.

On this clonotype itself: A much larger clonotype is one base distant, so this may be a read error. The chain is built from TRBV28 and TRBJ2-6; perhaps TRBD1 as D (5 bases). In germline, CDR1 is MDHEN, CDR2 SYDVKM. This CDR3 has 16 residues. The DNA of the CDR3 is TGTGCCAGCAGTTTACCCTTACTCTCTGGGGCCAACATCCTGACTTTC. Translating gives CASSLPLLSGANILTF.

The chain is built from TRBV4-3 and TRBJ2-2; possibly TRBD2 for D (6 bases). The CDR3 spans 12 residues. Trimming shortened V by 4 bases and J by 8 bases, and 8 bases separated the two germline ends. Germline values: CDR1 LGHNA, CDR2 YSLEER. The CDR3 loop reads CASSPTSGELFF. The CDR3 nucleotides are TGCGCCAGCAGCCCGACTAGTGGGGAGCTGTTTTTT.

This clonotype was seen ten or more times. The J gene is TRBJ1-1, the V gene TRBV30; no clear D gene. The CDR3 spans 10 residues. V was clipped by 5 bases and J by 6 bases, with 7 bases between them. Germline CDR1 reads GTSNPN; CDR2 reads SVGIG (reference sequence). The CDR3 reads CAWGGPEAFF. DNA of the CDR3: TGTGCCTGGGGAGGTCCTGAAGCTTTCTTT.

This clonotype was detected ten times or more. The chain combines TRBV24-1 with TRBJ2-2; 9 bases are a match to TRBD1. V shed 4 bases and J 4 bases; nucleotides not matched to a gene: 9. From germline, CDR1 is KGHDR and CDR2 SFDVKD. CDR3 length equals 17 residues. CDR3 sequence reads: CATSEQGASPGTGELFF. For the CDR3, the DNA is TGTGCCACCAGTGAACAGGGGGCGAGTCCGGGCACCGGGGAGCTGTTTTTT.

This clonotype has only a few counts. The V call is TRBV28, the J call TRBJ2-1; 9 bases align to TRBD2. The CDR3 covers 14 residues. Germline lookup yields CDR1 MDHEN and CDR2 SYDVKM. Unmatched junction bases numbered 5, after V lost 3 bases and J lost 8 bases. The DNA for the CDR3 is TGTGCCAGCAGTTTTAGCGGGAGAGGGGATGAGCAGTTCTTC. Amino acids: CASSFSGRGDEQFF. Combining the CDR3 with reference TRBV28 and TRBJ2-1 gives the whole variable domain DVKVTQSSRYLVKRTGEKVFLECVQDMDHENMFWYRQDPGLGLRLIYFSYDVKMKEKGDIPEGYSVSREKKERFSLILESASTNQTSMYLCASSFSGRGDEQFFGPGTRLTVL.

The chain links TRBV20-1 to TRBJ2-2, with TRBD2 identical over 12 bases. CDR1 DFQATT and CDR2 SNEGSKA come from the germline V gene (reference sequence). The CDR3 consists of 24 residues. With V trimmed by 5 bases and J by 6 bases, 34 bases remained unmatched. CDR3 region: CSAFRQRSLRIWLAGGPCPGELFF. In nucleotides, the CDR3 is TGCAGTGCTTTCCGGCAGAGATCGTTAAGGATATGGCTAGCGGGAGGGCCGTGCCCCGGGGAGCTGTTTTTT.

The chain uses TRBV20-1 and TRBJ2-5; tentatively, D is TRBD2 (5 bases). The CDR3 spans 15 residues. Germline V gives CDR1 DFQATT, CDR2 SNEGSKA (reference sequence). Trimming took 0 bases from V and 4 from J, leaving 15 bases between them. For the CDR3, the DNA is TGCAGTGCTAGAGATCGGATAGCGAGTCGAGAGACCCAGTACTTC. Translating gives CSARDRIASRETQYF.

This clonotype was counted only a few times. The rearrangement links TRBV20-1 to TRBJ2-5; possibly TRBD1 for D (7 bases). Germline V CDR1 and CDR2: DFQATT, SNEGSKA (reference sequence). This CDR3 region has 16 residues. The ends were cut back, 6 bases at V and 0 bases at J, with 20 bases in the middle. CDR3 in DNA: TGCAGTGCCAATTCCGGACAGGAGGGGTACCAAGAGACCCAGTACTTC. Protein: CSANSGQEGYQETQYF.

The sample holds many counts of this clonotype. This CDR3 is CSARVSSLPDTQYF. DNA for the CDR3: TGCAGTGCTAGAGTTTCTAGCCTCCCAGATACGCAGTATTTT. The chain uses TRBV20-1 and TRBJ2-3; possibly TRBD2 for D (5 bases). V was shortened by 1 base and J by 4 bases, with 12 bases between the two germline ends. Germline lookup yields CDR1 DFQATT and CDR2 SNEGSKA (reference sequence). CDR3 size: 14 residues.

Many counts were recorded for this clonotype. This rearrangement joins TRBV7-2 to TRBJ2-1, with 10 bases that match TRBD2. V shed 2 bases and J 9 bases; nucleotides not matched to a gene: 10. Germline CDR1 is SGHTA and CDR2 is FQGNSA. This CDR3 is 16 amino acids long. CDR3 bases: TGTGCCAGCAGCTTAAAATACGGGACTAGCGAAGGTGAGCAGTTCTTC. Protein product: CASSLKYGTSEGEQFF. Full variable domain (rest looked up from reference TRBV7-2 and TRBJ2-1): GAGVSQSPSNKVTEKGKDVELRCDPISGHTALYWYRQSLGQGLEFLIYFQGNSAPDKSGLPSDRFSAERTGGSVSTLTIQRTQQEDSAVYLCASSLKYGTSEGEQFFGPGTRLTVL.

A note on this clonotype: A read error is possible here, since a much larger clone lies one base away. The chain is built from TRBV7-2 and TRBJ2-7; TRBD2 matches 7 bases. The CDR3 consists of 17 residues. CDR1 is SGHTA and CDR2 is FQGNSA in the germline V gene. The CDR3 sequence: CASSLHWSQRDPYELYF. CDR3 coding DNA: TGTGCCAGCAGCTTACACTGGTCCCAGCGGGACCCCTACGAGCTGTACTTC.

This clonotype has ten or more counts. The chain carries TRBV6-1 and TRBJ2-5, with no clear D. CDR3 length equals 12 residues. Trimming removed 7 bases from V and 5 bases from J, with 11 bases in between. Germline V gene data show CDR1 as MNHNS and CDR2 as SASEGT. This CDR3 reads CASTVIRETQYF. Here the CDR3 DNA reads TGTGCCAGCACCGTGATCAGGGAGACCCAGTACTTC.